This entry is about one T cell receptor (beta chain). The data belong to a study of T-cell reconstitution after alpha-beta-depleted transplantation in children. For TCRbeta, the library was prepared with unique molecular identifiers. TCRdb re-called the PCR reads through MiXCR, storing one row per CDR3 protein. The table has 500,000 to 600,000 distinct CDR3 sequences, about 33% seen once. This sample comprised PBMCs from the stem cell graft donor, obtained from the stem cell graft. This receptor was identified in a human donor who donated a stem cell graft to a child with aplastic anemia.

The CDR3 spells CASSLQRTGPGGNQPQHF. The CDR3 DNA follows: TGCGCCAGCAGCCTCCAAAGGACAGGACCCGGAGGCAATCAGCCCCAGCATTTT. V usage is TRBV4-3 and J usage is TRBJ1-5, with 7 bases matching TRBD1. V gave up 4 bases and J gave up 2 bases; unmatched junction bases: 14. Germline V gene sequence: CDR1 LGHNA, CDR2 YSLEER. The CDR3 has 18 residues.